Each of the 21 T cell receptor beta chains below was sequenced from the same sample in a study of shared T cell receptors in the human thymus. Some clones are missing from TCRdb's copy, which holds only in-frame ones; the method was immunoSEQ multiplex PCR. The sample records roughly 500,000 clones, 75% to 80% being singletons. Separately, the same data were catalogued under a study of human thymus T cells.

Sequenced input: thymocytes. These receptors all stem from a boy in the first two years of life with a congenital heart defect.

This clone was found once. The CDR3 region is CASSPEGLTTDTQYF. Here the CDR3 DNA reads TGCGCCAGCAGCCCCGAGGGACTTACTACAGATACGCAGTATTTT. This sequence joins TRBV5-1 and TRBJ2-3; TRBD2 is a possible D gene (6 bases). Germline V gene lookup returns CDR1 SGHRS and CDR2 YFSETQ. V was trimmed by 4 bases and J by 3 bases, leaving 15 bases between them. This CDR3 has 15 amino acids.

This sequence joins TRBV11-2 and TRBJ2-7, with D possibly TRBD2 on 6 matching bases. Germline lookup yields CDR1 SGHAT and CDR2 FQNNGV. CDR3 length equals 12 residues. Trimming removed 5 bases at V and 6 bases at J, with 11 bases between. The CDR3 spells CASSLGGCEQYF. For the CDR3, the DNA is TGTGCCAGCAGCCTGGGGGGTTGCGAGCAGTACTTC.

The J gene is TRBJ2-3, the V gene TRBV11-2; weak D call: TRBD1 (5 bases). The V end was cut by 6 bases, the J end by 5 bases, with 24 bases between. The CDR3 covers 17 residues. CDR1 is SGHAT and CDR2 is FQNNGV in the germline V gene. This chain's CDR3 is CASSSRCGAVEVDTQYF. CDR3 sequence (DNA): TGTGCCAGCAGTTCGCGTTGTGGGGCGGTAGAGGTAGATACGCAGTATTTT.

The chain carries TRBV11-2 and TRBJ2-1; 15 nucleotides match TRBD2. V shed 5 bases and J 4 bases; nucleotides not matched to a gene: 6. The length of the CDR3 is 17 residues. Per germline, CDR1 SGHAT and CDR2 FQNNGV. The CDR3 region has the DNA TGTGCCAGCAGCCCGTGGACTAGCGGGAGGGCGTACAATGAGCAGTTCTTC. Its protein product is CASSPWTSGRAYNEQFF.

V is TRBV30 and J is TRBJ2-3; maybe TRBD2 (5 bases). The V end was cut by 1 base, the J end by 7 bases, with 27 bases between. The CDR3 sequence is 18 residues long. The germline V gene has CDR1 GTSNPN and CDR2 SVGIG (reference sequence). The CDR3 sequence is CAWSEQRTRATTHHTQYF. The CDR3 region has the DNA TGTGCCTGGAGTGAACAGAGAACGCGGGCGACGACCCACCATACGCAGTATTTT.

This clone was picked up one time. The chain couples TRBV29-1 to TRBJ2-1; D ambiguous. Germline loops: CDR1 SQVTM, CDR2 ANQGSEA. The CDR3 is 13 amino acids. V dropped 6 bases and J dropped 5 bases, with 14 bases sitting between them. The CDR3 bases are TGCAGCGTCCAGAGTGGGCCTAACAATGAGCAGTTCTTC. It specifies CSVQSGPNNEQFF.

Only one count was recorded for this clone. J is TRBJ1-1 and V is TRBV5-1; 8 nucleotides line up with TRBD1. The V gene end was trimmed by 4 bases and the J gene end by 0 bases; junction bases not matched to a gene: 2. CDR1 is SGHRS, CDR2 YFSETQ, per germline. The CDR3 has 14 residues. DNA for the CDR3: TGCGCCAGCAGCGTGACAGGGGTGAACACTGAAGCTTTCTTT. It specifies CASSVTGVNTEAFF.

The chain is built from TRBV1 and TRBJ2-2; TRBD2 is the table's D call, not checked against the DNA. TRBV1 is a known pseudogene. The CDR3 length is 17 residues. Here the CDR3 reads CTSSREGLAGNTGELFF. CDR3 nucleotide sequence: TGCACCAGCTCCCGCGAGGGGCTAGCGGGTAACACCGGGGAGCTGTTTTTT.

The CDR3 DNA reads as TGCAGCGCCGAACTACCCGGGACTAGCGTCTACGAGCAGTACTTC. This codes for CSAELPGTSVYEQYF. The chain recombines TRBV29-1 with TRBJ2-7; 10 nucleotides align to TRBD2. J lost 3 bases, V lost 7 bases, and 12 bases had no gene match. Germline CDR1 reads SQVTM; CDR2 reads ANQGSEA. The CDR3 contains 15 residues.

This chain connects TRBV5-1 to TRBJ2-1; TRBD1 agrees at 9 bases. Germline trimming cut 5 bases from V and 10 bases from J; bases unmatched to any gene: 13. Germline CDR1 SGHRS, CDR2 YFSETQ. The CDR3 runs to 15 residues. This CDR3 is CASSSPGQGWEEQFF. The CDR3 DNA reads TGCGCCAGCAGTTCCCCGGGACAGGGCTGGGAGGAGCAGTTCTTC. Variable domain in full (rest from reference TRBV5-1 and TRBJ2-1): KAGVTQTPRYLIKTRGQQVTLSCSPISGHRSVSWYQQTPGQGLQFLFEYFSETQRNKGNFPGRFSGRQFSNSRSEMNVSTLELGDSALYLCASSSPGQGWEEQFFGPGTRLTVL.

This chain joins TRBV28 and TRBJ2-1; 7 nucleotides match TRBD1. Germline V lookup: CDR1 MDHEN, CDR2 SYDVKM. There are 14 residues in the CDR3. After removal of 7 bases from V and 3 bases from J, the junction contained 6 bases not matched to a gene. The CDR3 coding sequence is TGTGCCAGCACCCGGGACAGCCTCTACAATGAGCAGTTCTTC. Amino acid sequence: CASTRDSLYNEQFF. The full variable domain, with the rest looked up from reference TRBV28 and TRBJ2-1, is DVKVTQSSRYLVKRTGEKVFLECVQDMDHENMFWYRQDPGLGLRLIYFSYDVKMKEKGDIPEGYSVSREKKERFSLILESASTNQTSMYLCASTRDSLYNEQFFGPGTRLTVL.

This clone was recorded only once. The V call is TRBV28, the J call TRBJ2-7, with a possible D match to TRBD1 (8 bases). Trimming removed 6 bases from V and 7 bases from J, with 19 bases in between. CDR3 length: 14 amino acids. In germline, CDR1 is MDHEN, CDR2 SYDVKM. The CDR3 loop reads CASRRTGGGGEQYF. Here the CDR3 DNA reads TGTGCCAGCAGACGTACAGGGGGGGGAGGAGAGCAGTACTTC.

The gene calls are TRBV5-1 and TRBJ2-3; no definite D call. The CDR3 spans 15 residues. Germline loops: CDR1 SGHRS, CDR2 YFSETQ. Trimming stripped 1 base from V and 0 bases from J, with 9 bases between. The CDR3 DNA follows: TGCGCCAGCAGCTTGCGTGATACTAGCACAGATACGCAGTATTTT. Translating gives CASSLRDTSTDTQYF.

This chain links TRBV28 with TRBJ2-7, with TRBD2 matching over 8 bases. The V gene's germline CDR1 is MDHEN and CDR2 SYDVKM. The CDR3 length is 17 residues. V dropped 7 bases and J dropped 2; count of bases not matched to a gene: 16. The CDR3 loop reads CASTSPRAGGFPYEQYF. In DNA, the CDR3 is TGTGCCAGCACCTCCCCCAGGGCGGGAGGCTTCCCCTACGAGCAGTACTTC. Full variable domain (rest looked up from reference TRBV28 and TRBJ2-7): DVKVTQSSRYLVKRTGEKVFLECVQDMDHENMFWYRQDPGLGLRLIYFSYDVKMKEKGDIPEGYSVSREKKERFSLILESASTNQTSMYLCASTSPRAGGFPYEQYFGPGTRLTVT.

The chain's CDR3 is CASSSTKGTGVPYEQYF. In DNA, the CDR3 is TGTGCCAGCAGCTCGACCAAGGGAACGGGAGTTCCCTACGAGCAGTACTTC. The chain links TRBV5-4 to TRBJ2-7, with D maybe TRBD2 (6 bases). The CDR3 sequence is 17 residues long. V was pared by 3 bases and J by 2 bases, with 21 bases between. Germline lookup yields CDR1 SGHNT and CDR2 YYREEE (reference sequence).

The chain links TRBV19 to TRBJ1-1, with TRBD1 matching 8 bases. Per the germline V gene, CDR1 is LNHDA and CDR2 is SQIVND (reference sequence). The CDR3 totals 14 residues. The CDR3 nucleotides are TGTGCGACCCACCCCGGACAGGGAAGGACTGAAGCTTTCTTT. Residues: CATHPGQGRTEAFF.

V gene TRBV5-1 combines with J gene TRBJ2-1; maybe TRBD1 (6 bases). From germline, CDR1 is SGHRS and CDR2 YFSETQ. The CDR3 runs to 14 residues. Trimming pared 0 bases from V and 6 bases from J, leaving 10 bases between. CDR3 DNA sequence: TGCGCCAGCAGCTTGGGCCCAGGGGTCAATGAGCAGTTCTTC. It translates to CASSLGPGVNEQFF.

The chain joins TRBV29-1 to TRBJ2-7; 9 bases map to TRBD1. This CDR3 spans 13 amino acids. J lost 5 bases, V lost 4 bases, and 6 bases had no gene match. Germline CDR1 SQVTM, CDR2 ANQGSEA. The DNA of the CDR3 is TGCAGCGTTGGACCGGGACAGGGTCACGAGCAGTACTTC. It codes for CSVGPGQGHEQYF.

A single count supports this clone. V gene TRBV27 combines with J gene TRBJ2-7; 9 nucleotides align to TRBD2. The CDR3 is 17 residues long. V was pared by 6 bases and J by 0 bases, with 12 bases of the junction left unmatched. Germline V gene lookup returns CDR1 MNHEY and CDR2 SMNVEV (reference sequence). The CDR3: CASSAPSGGRASYEQYF. In DNA form, the CDR3 reads TGTGCCAGCAGCGCCCCTTCCGGCGGGAGGGCCTCCTACGAGCAGTACTTC.

The J gene is TRBJ2-2, the V gene TRBV6-1; 9 bases align to TRBD2. This CDR3 has 18 amino acids. Germline V gene sequence: CDR1 MNHNS, CDR2 SASEGT. V was pared by 3 bases and J by 0 bases, with 8 bases of the junction left unmatched. The CDR3 is CASSDLSGRFANTGELFF. The CDR3 DNA is TGTGCCAGCAGTGATTTGAGCGGGAGGTTCGCGAACACCGGGGAGCTGTTTTTT.

The chain links TRBV18 to TRBJ2-5; 11 nucleotides match TRBD2. The V gene's germline CDR1 is KGHSH and CDR2 LQKENI. V was clipped by 0 bases and J by 2 bases; unmatched bases: 2. The CDR3 contains 16 residues. This chain's CDR3 is CASSPPTSGDQETQYF. In nucleotides, the CDR3 is TGTGCCAGCTCACCACCGACTAGCGGGGATCAAGAGACCCAGTACTTC.